Below, 3 T cell receptor beta chains from the same sample are listed, as sequenced in a study of cytomegalovirus exposure and HLA in healthy donors. The PCR used 60 Vbeta and 13 Jbeta primers. Clones were read by immunoSEQ multiplex PCR, and TCRdb kept only the in-frame ones, dropping some. In the table there are 130,000 or so clones, nearly 80% of which are singletons. What was sequenced was PBMCs. The source is a middle-aged woman in good health and CMV-seronegative.

The V gene is TRBV28, the J gene TRBJ2-3; 9 nucleotides align to TRBD1. After removal of 7 bases from V and 2 bases from J, the junction contained 19 bases not matched to a gene. This CDR3 is 19 amino acids long. Germline V lookup: CDR1 MDHEN, CDR2 SYDVKM. In DNA, the CDR3 is TGTGCCAGCACCCCGGGACAGGGATCCCTTGGGGCGATCACAGATACGCAGTATTTT. Amino acids: CASTPGQGSLGAITDTQYF.

CDR3: CASRSRQGRYNEQFF. For the CDR3, the DNA is TGTGCCAGCAGATCCCGACAGGGACGCTACAATGAGCAGTTCTTC. The chain has TRBV28 and TRBJ2-1; TRBD1 matches at 7 bases. Germline CDR1 MDHEN, CDR2 SYDVKM. After removal of 6 bases from V and 3 bases from J, the junction contained 8 bases not matched to a gene. The CDR3 runs to 15 residues. Variable domain in full (rest from reference TRBV28 and TRBJ2-1): DVKVTQSSRYLVKRTGEKVFLECVQDMDHENMFWYRQDPGLGLRLIYFSYDVKMKEKGDIPEGYSVSREKKERFSLILESASTNQTSMYLCASRSRQGRYNEQFFGPGTRLTVL.

The chain uses TRBV28 and TRBJ1-2; 10 bases are a match to TRBD1. CDR1 and CDR2 (germline): MDHEN, SYDVKM. The V gene end was trimmed by 3 bases and the J gene end by 7 bases; junction bases not matched to a gene: 5. This CDR3 is 14 amino acids long. CDR3 in amino acids: CASSLAGTGVGYTF. The DNA of the CDR3 is TGTGCCAGCAGTTTGGCGGGGACAGGGGTTGGCTACACCTTC.